This is a list of T cell receptor beta chains from one sample in a study of blood T cells in healthy people across ages. TCRdb re-analysed the 5' RACE reads in MiXCR, keeping a single row per CDR3 protein. The sample has fewer than 1,200,000 distinct CDR3 sequences, approximately 26% seen once; the top ten hold about 0.69%. This sample also belongs to another study, concerning T cells of mothers and their children.

The sequencing sample was made of blood. The receptors come from a girl aged 2 to 10 in good health. The CDR3 runs from the conserved cysteine through the conserved F or W. D genes are given only for firm matches. Part of the rows lack a size; the others show once, few, many or a class for expanded clones.

d_call: .; cdr3_length: 17; v_call: TRBV24-1; clone_size: few; j_call: TRBJ1-2; cdr3_nt: TGTGCCACCAGTGATTTGTCTTCCGCCCAGGGCTGGCATGGCTACACCTTC; cdr3_aa: CATSDLSSAQGWHGYTF
d_call: TRBD1; cdr3_length: 16; v_call: TRBV12-3/TRBV12-4; clone_size: .; j_call: TRBJ2-5; cdr3_nt: TGTGCCAGCGGAGGATCCGGGACAGCAAGACAAGAGACCCAGTACTTC; cdr3_aa: CASGGSGTARQETQYF
d_call: .; cdr3_length: 15; v_call: TRBV6-1; clone_size: .; j_call: TRBJ2-2; cdr3_nt: TGTGCCAGCAGTCGCTCCGGGCCCTATGAAGGGGAGCTGTTTTTT; cdr3_aa: CASSRSGPYEGELFF
d_call: .; cdr3_length: 12; v_call: TRBV7-2; clone_size: few; j_call: TRBJ1-2; cdr3_nt: TGTGCCAGCAGCTTAAAAATAGGTGGCTACACCTTC; cdr3_aa: CASSLKIGGYTF
d_call: .; cdr3_length: 14; v_call: TRBV6-5; clone_size: few; j_call: TRBJ1-4; cdr3_nt: TGTGCCAGCAGTTACGGGAAGTGGGTAGAAAAACTGTTTTTT; cdr3_aa: CASSYGKWVEKLFF
d_call: .; cdr3_length: 14; v_call: TRBV18; clone_size: few; j_call: TRBJ2-5; cdr3_nt: TGTGCCAGCTCACCACCCGGGCACCAAGAGACCCAGTACTTC; cdr3_aa: CASSPPGHQETQYF
d_call: .; cdr3_length: 12; v_call: TRBV28; clone_size: .; j_call: TRBJ1-1; cdr3_nt: TGTGCCAGCAAATCTTACAACACTGAAGCTTTCTTT; cdr3_aa: CASKSYNTEAFF
d_call: TRBD2; cdr3_length: 15; v_call: TRBV6-5; clone_size: .; j_call: TRBJ2-1; cdr3_nt: TGTGCCAGCAGCACGGGGGGACTAGCGGCCGATGAGCAGTTCTTC; cdr3_aa: CASSTGGLAADEQFF
d_call: .; cdr3_length: 17; v_call: TRBV7-6; clone_size: few; j_call: TRBJ2-3; cdr3_nt: TGTGCCAGCAGCTTAGTCCCCCCGGGGGAGCCCCCGGATACGCAGTATTTT; cdr3_aa: CASSLVPPGEPPDTQYF
d_call: .; cdr3_length: 16; v_call: TRBV11-2; clone_size: .; j_call: TRBJ2-5; cdr3_nt: TGTGCCAGCAGCTTAGAGGGGCGGGACTCCATCATTACCCAGTACTTC; cdr3_aa: CASSLEGRDSIITQYF